This record concerns one T cell receptor beta chain sequence. Per germline, CDR1 SGHNT and CDR2 YYREEE (reference sequence). V lost 4 bases to trimming and J lost 2 bases; unmatched junction nucleotides: 4. The CDR3 spans 14 residues. The data belong to a study of neoadjuvant anti-PD-1 for oral cavity cancer. Study in general: Patients without progression received a fourth nivolumab dose around day 43, then surgical resection on days 50-56.

Tumor libraries mostly used around 5.2 ug genomic DNA, two replicates each. The protocol was immunoSEQ multiplex PCR, while the TCRdb copy is restricted to in-frame clones and leaves out a portion. The data show about 10,000 clones, 55% to 65% seen once. Time point specified: after neoadjuvant nivolumab, at surgical resection. Sequenced material: tumor tissue, taken after nivolumab (anti-PD-1) treatment. The chain uses TRBV5-4 and TRBJ1-2, with 8 bases matching TRBD1. The source of this sequence is a person between 35 and 79 years old with oral cavity squamous cell carcinoma. The CDR3 loop reads CASSPGQGNYGYTF. The CDR3 coding sequence is TGTGCCAGCAGCCCCGGACAGGGAAACTATGGCTACACCTTC. The variable domain in full, with the rest retrieved from reference TRBV5-4 and TRBJ1-2, is ETGVTQSPTHLIKTRGQQVTLRCSSQSGHNTVSWYQQALGQGPQFIFQYYREEENGRGNFPPRFSGLQFPNYSSELNVNALELDDSALYLCASSPGQGNYGYTFGSGTRLTVV.